These 10 T cell receptor beta chains came from one sample sequenced in a study of OX40 agonist ivuxolimab in advanced cancers. Some clones are missing from TCRdb's copy, which holds only in-frame ones; the method was immunoSEQ multiplex PCR. Seen here are tens of thousands of clones, 85% to 95% observed once, and the top ten hold roughly 0.44%. This specimen consisted of CD4+ or CD8+ T cells sorted from blood, obtained in a trial of the OX40 agonist ivuxolimab. These receptors all come from an adult with an advanced solid tumor such as melanoma, head and neck, liver or kidney cancer.

The chain recombines TRBV7-2 with TRBJ1-3; D possibly corresponds to TRBD1 (5 bases). Between the trimmed V and J ends, which lost 6 bases and 3 bases, there was a span of 12 bases. This CDR3 comprises 14 residues. Germline V lookup: CDR1 SGHTA, CDR2 FQGNSA. Here the CDR3 DNA reads TGTGCCAGCAGTCGGGGGGGTGGTGGAAACACCATATATTTT. Translated: CASSRGGGGNTIYF. The full variable domain, its missing parts supplied by reference TRBV7-2 and TRBJ1-3, is GAGVSQSPSNKVTEKGKDVELRCDPISGHTALYWYRQSLGQGLEFLIYFQGNSAPDKSGLPSDRFSAERTGGSVSTLTIQRTQQEDSAVYLCASSRGGGGNTIYFGEGSWLTVV.

For the CDR3, the DNA is TGTGCCAGCAGTTTATCTCAGGGAAGCGAGCAGTACTTC. This encodes CASSLSQGSEQYF. The chain carries TRBV27 and TRBJ2-7, with a tentative D call TRBD1 (5 bases). Per germline, CDR1 MNHEY and CDR2 SMNVEV (reference sequence). The CDR3 has 13 amino acids. Trimming shortened V by 0 bases and J by 6 bases, and 9 bases separated the two germline ends.

The rearrangement uses TRBV4-1 and TRBJ1-2, with 7 nucleotides matching TRBD1. The CDR3 length is 15 residues. Per the germline V gene, CDR1 is MGHRA and CDR2 is YSYEKL. V shed 1 base, J shed 2 bases, and the junction held 4 bases outside the gene matches. This CDR3 is CASSQGSGGNYGYTF. In DNA, the CDR3 is TGCGCCAGCAGCCAAGGTTCAGGGGGGAACTATGGCTACACCTTC.

V and J are TRBV5-1 and TRBJ2-1; 11 nucleotides align to TRBD2. V dropped 0 bases and J dropped 8; count of bases not matched to a gene: 10. Germline V CDR1 and CDR2: SGHRS, YFSETQ. This CDR3 has 17 residues. As DNA, the CDR3 is TGCGCCAGCAGCTTGGGGGACCTGCTAGCGGGAGGTTATGAGCAGTTCTTC. As protein: CASSLGDLLAGGYEQFF.

The chain combines TRBV6-1 with TRBJ2-2; the match to TRBD2 covers 7 bases. The trim removed 11 bases at V and 5 bases at J, leaving 14 bases unmatched. Germline CDR1 and CDR2: MNHNS and SASEGT. The CDR3 contains 15 residues. DNA of the CDR3: TGTGCCGGGAAGATTACGGGACTAACTACCGGGGAGCTGTTTTTT. Amino acids: CAGKITGLTTGELFF.

The gene calls are TRBV19 and TRBJ2-6; D ambiguous. The CDR3 spans 15 residues. V lost 0 bases and J lost 0, with 3 bases in between. Germline lookup yields CDR1 LNHDA and CDR2 SQIVND (reference sequence). The CDR3 loop is CASSIEGSGANVLTF. The CDR3 region has the DNA TGTGCCAGTAGTATAGAGGGCTCTGGGGCCAACGTCCTGACTTTC.

The chain employs TRBV7-2 and TRBJ1-2; weak D call: TRBD1 (5 bases). CDR3 length: 13 residues. Trimming stripped 4 bases from V and 6 bases from J, with 12 bases between. CDR1 is SGHTA and CDR2 is FQGNSA in the germline V gene. The CDR3 DNA sequence: TGTGCCAGCAGCTCCGGGCGGGGGAATGGCTACACCTTC. Translating gives CASSSGRGNGYTF. The full variable domain, its missing parts supplied by reference TRBV7-2 and TRBJ1-2, is GAGVSQSPSNKVTEKGKDVELRCDPISGHTALYWYRQSLGQGLEFLIYFQGNSAPDKSGLPSDRFSAERTGGSVSTLTIQRTQQEDSAVYLCASSSGRGNGYTFGSGTRLTVV.

This chain links TRBV19 with TRBJ1-1, with D uncertain. Trimming removed 5 bases at V and 1 base at J, with 11 bases between. The germline gives CDR1 LNHDA, CDR2 SQIVND (reference sequence). This CDR3 comprises 14 residues. The CDR3: CASSSGLRNTEAFF. Here the CDR3 DNA reads TGTGCCAGTAGTTCCGGACTGCGGAACACTGAAGCTTTCTTT.

The chain is built from TRBV21-1 and TRBJ1-5; TRBD1 is the table's D call, not checked against the DNA. TRBV21-1 is listed as a pseudogene. This CDR3 is 18 amino acids long. CDR3: CASSKMVTGAFGNQPQHF. In nucleotides, the CDR3 is TGTGCCAGCAGCAAAATGGTGACAGGGGCGTTCGGCAATCAGCCCCAGCATTTT.

V gene TRBV6-6 combines with J gene TRBJ2-1, with 10 positions matching TRBD2. The CDR3 is 15 residues long. Germline V CDR1 and CDR2: MNHNY, SVGAGI (reference sequence). V lost 6 bases and J lost 4; bases outside the gene matches: 6. The CDR3 reads CASRPSSGGYNEQFF. CDR3 bases: TGTGCCAGCAGACCTTCTAGCGGGGGATACAATGAGCAGTTCTTC.